What follows are 25 T cell receptor beta chains derived from one specimen sequenced in a study of cytomegalovirus exposure and HLA in healthy donors (dated by TCRdb to the late 2010s). The method was the immunoSEQ multiplex PCR assay. A mixture of 60 forward primers for TCR Vbeta segments and 13 reverse primers for TCR Jbeta segments was used in the multiplex PCR. TCRdb re-hosts the immuneACCESS table, in-frame sequences only. Its copies lack some clones; in the studies checked, an unresolved V gene accounts for under half of them, and the cause for the rest is not known. The sample profile shows roughly 220,000 clones; about 75% of them were found once. The ten largest clonotypes hold 1.8% of the sample. The sequenced material came from PBMCs. These receptors all stem from a woman aged 25 to 45 in good health and CMV-seronegative.

V is TRBV27 and J is TRBJ1-2; 8 nucleotides match TRBD1. J was trimmed by 10 bases and V by 5 bases; bases with no gene match: 9. CDR3 length: 13 amino acids. In germline, CDR1 is MNHEY, CDR2 SMNVEV (reference sequence). The CDR3 sequence: CASSPTGVPDYTF. The CDR3 DNA sequence: TGTGCCAGCAGTCCGACAGGGGTTCCGGACTACACCTTC.

The chain combines TRBV6-1 with TRBJ2-7; 9 nucleotides match TRBD2. With 4 bases clipped from V and 7 bases from J, the junction kept 8 bases outside the gene matches. Per germline, CDR1 MNHNS and CDR2 SASEGT. This CDR3 has 14 amino acids. CDR3 region: CASSVLAGAGEQYF. DNA for the CDR3: TGTGCCAGCAGTGTGTTAGCGGGAGCAGGGGAGCAGTACTTC.

DNA of the CDR3: TGTGCCATCAGTGAGGTCGCGGGGGCAGAGAACACCGGGGAGCTGTTTTTT. Its translation is CAISEVAGAENTGELFF. The chain links TRBV10-3 to TRBJ2-2, with TRBD2 as a possible D gene (7 bases). Germline V gene sequence: CDR1 ENHRY, CDR2 SYGVKD. The V gene lost 2 bases and the J gene lost 1 base, with 14 bases spanning the gap. This CDR3 spans 17 amino acids.

This clone appeared once. The chain links TRBV18 to TRBJ2-6; TRBD1 matches at 8 bases. This CDR3 has 17 amino acids. CDR1 KGHSH and CDR2 LQKENI come from the germline V gene. The trim removed 4 bases at V and 2 bases at J, leaving 7 bases unmatched. CDR3 in amino acids: CASSQKGQATGANVLTF. The CDR3, as DNA: TGTGCCAGCTCACAGAAGGGACAGGCGACTGGGGCCAACGTCCTGACTTTC. The complete variable domain, with remaining parts taken from reference TRBV18 and TRBJ2-6, reads NAGVMQNPRHLVRRRGQEARLRCSPMKGHSHVYWYRQLPEEGLKFMVYLQKENIIDESGMPKERFSAEFPKEGPSILRIQQVVRGDSAAYFCASSQKGQATGANVLTFGAGSRLTVL.

The V and J genes are TRBV5-4 and TRBJ2-1; perhaps TRBD2 as D (6 bases). Germline V gene lookup returns CDR1 SGHNT and CDR2 YYREEE (reference sequence). V dropped 3 bases and J dropped 8 bases, with 18 bases sitting between them. The CDR3 spans 15 residues. The CDR3: CASSSPGTVPDEQFF. CDR3 DNA sequence: TGTGCCAGCAGCTCCCCCGGGACTGTCCCTGATGAGCAGTTCTTC.

This clone was counted between two and nine times. The chain carries TRBV27 and TRBJ1-2; D not resolved. The CDR3 consists of 14 residues. The germline V gene encodes CDR1 MNHEY and CDR2 SMNVEV (reference sequence). Trimming took off 6 bases at V and 12 bases at J, with 23 bases between the two ends. The chain's CDR3 is CASSPSVEVTSHTF. CDR3 nucleotides: TGTGCCAGCAGCCCCTCGGTGGAGGTGACCTCTCACACCTTC.

The sample holds one count of this clone. The chain carries TRBV14 and TRBJ1-2, with a possible D match to TRBD1 (6 bases). V was shortened by 2 bases and J by 4 bases, with 8 bases between the two germline ends. Germline assignment: CDR1 SGHDN and CDR2 FVKESK. The CDR3 spans 13 residues. DNA of the CDR3: TGTGCCAGCAGCCAATTGGGGGCCTATGGCTACACCTTC. This codes for CASSQLGAYGYTF.

The chain employs TRBV7-3 and TRBJ1-1; TRBD1 agrees at 7 bases. V lost 5 bases, J lost 4 bases, and 4 bases stayed unmatched. CDR3 length equals 13 residues. Germline V CDR1 and CDR2: SGHTA, FQGTGA. The CDR3 DNA follows: TGTGCCAGCAGCCTGACAGGGCGCACTGAAGCTTTCTTT. This encodes CASSLTGRTEAFF.

The chain has TRBV5-4 and TRBJ2-1, with 7 nucleotides matching TRBD2. Germline CDR1 reads SGHNT; CDR2 reads YYREEE (reference sequence). This CDR3 is 16 amino acids long. V lost 4 bases and J lost 3; bases outside the gene matches: 10. The CDR3 DNA reads TGTGCCAGCAGCGGTGCGGGAGCGTCGAACTACAATGAGCAGTTCTTC. This codes for CASSGAGASNYNEQFF.

This sequence joins TRBV6-1 and TRBJ1-1; TRBD1 agrees at 7 bases. Germline V gives CDR1 MNHNS, CDR2 SASEGT. After removal of 6 bases from V and 1 base from J, the junction contained 8 bases not matched to a gene. This CDR3 contains 15 residues. CDR3 DNA sequence: TGTGCCAGCAGAGGAGGGGGCGAAGGGAACACTGAAGCTTTCTTT. Translation gives CASRGGGEGNTEAFF.

The chain employs TRBV2 and TRBJ2-1, with 7 bases matching TRBD2. This CDR3 region has 15 residues. The junction had 12 bases not matched to a gene; V was cut back by 7 bases and J by 6 bases. Germline-derived CDR1 and CDR2 are SNHLY and FYNNEI. Written as DNA, the CDR3 is TGTGCCAGCATCACGACTAGCATCGGGCTCAATGAGCAGTTCTTC. Translating gives CASITTSIGLNEQFF. Variable domain in full (rest from reference TRBV2 and TRBJ2-1): EPEVTQTPSHQVTQMGQEVILRCVPISNHLYFYWYRQILGQKVEFLVSFYNNEISEKSEIFDDQFSVERPDGSNFTLKIRSTKLEDSAMYFCASITTSIGLNEQFFGPGTRLTVL.

This sequence joins TRBV7-3 and TRBJ2-1; 7 bases map to TRBD1. V shed 2 bases and J 1 base; nucleotides not matched to a gene: 11. The CDR3 is 18 amino acids. Germline V CDR1 and CDR2: SGHTA, FQGTGA. The DNA of the CDR3 is TGTGCCAGCAGCTTAGGAGTAGGGGGACAGCAATCCTACAATGAGCAGTTCTTC. Translated: CASSLGVGGQQSYNEQFF. Full variable domain (missing parts from reference TRBV7-3 and TRBJ2-1): GAGVSQTPSNKVTEKGKYVELRCDPISGHTALYWYRQSLGQGPEFLIYFQGTGAADDSGLPNDRFFAVRPEGSVSTLKIQRTERGDSAVYLCASSLGVGGQQSYNEQFFGPGTRLTVL.

There are many counts of this clone. This chain joins TRBV5-1 and TRBJ2-3, with a tentative D call TRBD1 (6 bases). Germline loops: CDR1 SGHRS, CDR2 YFSETQ. Trimming left V 4 bases short and J 3 bases short, with 9 bases between. The CDR3 has 13 residues. CDR3 amino acids: CASSQDRTDTQYF. The CDR3 DNA sequence: TGCGCCAGCAGCCAGGACAGAACAGATACGCAGTATTTT.

The J gene is TRBJ1-2, the V gene TRBV2; 10 bases are shared with TRBD1. Germline loops: CDR1 SNHLY, CDR2 FYNNEI. V was pared by 5 bases and J by 4 bases, with 7 bases of the junction left unmatched. The CDR3 spans 15 residues. CDR3 coding DNA: TGTGCCAGCAGTCCCGGACAGGGGGATACCTATGGCTACACCTTC. Amino acids: CASSPGQGDTYGYTF.

The chain recombines TRBV30 with TRBJ1-3, with 7 bases identical to TRBD1. Germline V gene sequence: CDR1 GTSNPN, CDR2 SVGIG (reference sequence). J gave up 0 bases and V 1 base, and 3 bases lay outside the gene matches. The length of the CDR3 is 15 residues. CDR3 sequence (DNA): TGTGCCTGGAGTGACAGGGGCGTCTCTGGAAACACCATATATTTT. Protein: CAWSDRGVSGNTIYF.

Points on this clone: The junction departs from germline at one end; a sequencing error may be responsible. This chain joins TRBV7-6 and TRBJ1-3; maybe TRBD1 (6 bases). Germline CDR1 and CDR2: SGHVS and FNYEAQ. This CDR3 has 17 residues. For the CDR3, the DNA is TGTGTCAGCAGCCTCGATACCGAGGGGGGGGGCGGAAACACCATATATTTT. Its protein is CVSSLDTEGGGGNTIYF.

The rearrangement uses TRBV2 and TRBJ1-4; D might be TRBD1 (5 bases). The CDR3 contains 11 residues. CDR1 is SNHLY, CDR2 FYNNEI, per germline. V lost 6 bases, J lost 7 bases, and 6 bases lay in between. Here the CDR3 reads CASRRGEKLFF. The CDR3 bases are TGTGCCAGCAGAAGGGGTGAAAAACTGTTTTTT.

The count of this clone is one. The V call is TRBV18, the J call TRBJ1-1; 10 nucleotides match TRBD1. The CDR3 sequence is 15 residues long. The germline CDR1 and CDR2 sequences are KGHSH and LQKENI. With V trimmed by 4 bases and J by 7 bases, 9 bases remained unmatched. CDR3 protein: CASSHQTGGEGEAFF. The DNA of the CDR3 is TGTGCCAGCTCACACCAGACAGGGGGCGAGGGTGAAGCTTTCTTT.

This sequence joins TRBV19 and TRBJ1-1; TRBD1 matches 8 bases. Trimming cost V 5 bases and J 0 bases; bases outside gene matches: 5. Germline V CDR1 and CDR2: LNHDA, SQIVND (reference sequence). The CDR3 is 15 residues long. The CDR3: CASSGWTGMNTEAFF. In DNA, the CDR3 is TGTGCCAGTAGTGGATGGACAGGGATGAACACTGAAGCTTTCTTT.

CDR3 DNA sequence: TGTGCCAGCAGCGTAGGACAGGATTACAATGAGCAGTTCTTC. This gives the protein CASSVGQDYNEQFF. This rearrangement joins TRBV9 to TRBJ2-1, with D possibly being TRBD1 (6 bases). The CDR3 is made up of 14 amino acids. V was clipped by 0 bases and J by 4 bases, with 8 bases between them. Germline CDR1 and CDR2: SGDLS and YYNGEE.

The chain combines TRBV7-9 with TRBJ2-2; TRBD2 agrees at 9 bases. The CDR3 contains 16 residues. V was clipped by 4 bases and J by 1 base; unmatched bases: 4. CDR1 and CDR2 (germline): SEHNR, FQNEAQ (reference sequence). The CDR3 DNA reads TGTGCCAGCAGCTGGAGACTAGCGGAGAACACCGGGGAGCTGTTTTTT. This encodes CASSWRLAENTGELFF.

This chain links TRBV30 with TRBJ2-1, with TRBD2 identical over 7 bases. With 4 bases clipped from V and 9 bases from J, the junction kept 12 bases outside the gene matches. The CDR3 spans 14 residues. Per germline, CDR1 GTSNPN and CDR2 SVGIG (reference sequence). The CDR3 region has the DNA TGTGCCTGGAAGCGGGGTACATCCGCGGGTGAGCAGTTCTTC. Translated, it gives CAWKRGTSAGEQFF.

This chain connects TRBV5-6 to TRBJ2-1, with 11 bases lining up with TRBD1. V lost 2 bases to trimming and J lost 8 bases; unmatched junction nucleotides: 3. CDR1 is SGHDT and CDR2 is YYEEEE in the germline V gene. The CDR3 is 14 residues long. The DNA for the CDR3 is TGTGCCAGCAGCTTCGGGACAGGGGGATATGAGCAGTTCTTC. It codes for CASSFGTGGYEQFF.

Note on this clone: The identical CDR3 is also encoded by other nucleotide sequences in the sample. The genes are TRBV6-1 and TRBJ1-5; D unresolved. The CDR3 is 14 residues long. The germline V and J ends were trimmed by 6 bases and 0 bases, with 9 bases remaining between them. The germline CDR1 and CDR2 sequences are MNHNS and SASEGT. The CDR3 bases are TGTGCCAGCAGCTATAGCGGTAGCAATCAGCCCCAGCATTTT. It encodes CASSYSGSNQPQHF.

The chain links TRBV15 to TRBJ2-3, with a possible D match to TRBD1 (5 bases). The CDR3 is made up of 15 amino acids. V was pared by 2 bases and J by 3 bases, with 12 bases between. CDR1 is LNHNV and CDR2 is YYDKDF in the germline V gene (reference sequence). The CDR3 reads CATSRQGRETDTQYF. For the CDR3, the DNA is TGTGCCACCAGCAGACAGGGTAGAGAAACAGATACGCAGTATTTT.